This T cell receptor (beta chain) was sequenced during a study of blood T cell repertoires in COVID-19. Study context: Samples came from the United States, Italy and Spain, spanning acute and convalescent COVID-19. From T cells, B-cell-depleted T cells, or PBMCs came the material, which was cDNA or gDNA.

The length of the CDR3 is 13 residues. V dropped 0 bases and J dropped 8 bases, with 7 bases sitting between them. Germline V gene lookup returns CDR1 MNHEY and CDR2 SMNVEV (reference sequence). The data were produced by immunoSEQ multiplex PCR, yet TCRdb's version contains in-frame clones alone and is incomplete. The sample gives some 150,000 clones, roughly nine tenths of which show up once; under 2.5% is in the top ten. The chain couples TRBV27 to TRBJ1-4, with no clear D. The sequenced sample consisted of peripheral blood. This TCR was recovered from a woman aged 70-85 years with acute or convalescent COVID-19. The CDR3: CASSLSRREKLFF. The CDR3 region has the DNA TGTGCCAGCAGTTTATCGCGGCGGGAAAAACTGTTTTTT. Full variable domain (missing parts from reference TRBV27 and TRBJ1-4): EAQVTQNPRYLITVTGKKLTVTCSQNMNHEYMSWYRQDPGLGLRQIYYSMNVEVTDKGDVPEGYKVSRKEKRNFPLILESPSPNQTSLYFCASSLSRREKLFFGSGTQLSVL.